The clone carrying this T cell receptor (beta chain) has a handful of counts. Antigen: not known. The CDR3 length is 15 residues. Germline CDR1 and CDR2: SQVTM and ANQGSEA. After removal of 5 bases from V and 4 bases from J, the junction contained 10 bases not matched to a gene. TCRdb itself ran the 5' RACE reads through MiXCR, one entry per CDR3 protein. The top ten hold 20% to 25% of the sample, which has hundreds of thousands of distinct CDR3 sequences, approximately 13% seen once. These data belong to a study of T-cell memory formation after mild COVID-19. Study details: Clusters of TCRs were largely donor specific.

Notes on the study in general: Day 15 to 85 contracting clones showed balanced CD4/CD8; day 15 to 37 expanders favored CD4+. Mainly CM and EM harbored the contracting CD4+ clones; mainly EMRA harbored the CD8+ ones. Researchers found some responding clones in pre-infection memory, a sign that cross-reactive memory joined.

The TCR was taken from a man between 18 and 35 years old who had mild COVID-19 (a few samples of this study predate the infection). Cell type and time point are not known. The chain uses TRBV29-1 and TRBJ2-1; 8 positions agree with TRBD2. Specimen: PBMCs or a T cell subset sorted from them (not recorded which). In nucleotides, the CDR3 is TGCAGCGTTACAGAATCGACTAGCGAATACAATGAGCAGTTCTTC. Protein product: CSVTESTSEYNEQFF.